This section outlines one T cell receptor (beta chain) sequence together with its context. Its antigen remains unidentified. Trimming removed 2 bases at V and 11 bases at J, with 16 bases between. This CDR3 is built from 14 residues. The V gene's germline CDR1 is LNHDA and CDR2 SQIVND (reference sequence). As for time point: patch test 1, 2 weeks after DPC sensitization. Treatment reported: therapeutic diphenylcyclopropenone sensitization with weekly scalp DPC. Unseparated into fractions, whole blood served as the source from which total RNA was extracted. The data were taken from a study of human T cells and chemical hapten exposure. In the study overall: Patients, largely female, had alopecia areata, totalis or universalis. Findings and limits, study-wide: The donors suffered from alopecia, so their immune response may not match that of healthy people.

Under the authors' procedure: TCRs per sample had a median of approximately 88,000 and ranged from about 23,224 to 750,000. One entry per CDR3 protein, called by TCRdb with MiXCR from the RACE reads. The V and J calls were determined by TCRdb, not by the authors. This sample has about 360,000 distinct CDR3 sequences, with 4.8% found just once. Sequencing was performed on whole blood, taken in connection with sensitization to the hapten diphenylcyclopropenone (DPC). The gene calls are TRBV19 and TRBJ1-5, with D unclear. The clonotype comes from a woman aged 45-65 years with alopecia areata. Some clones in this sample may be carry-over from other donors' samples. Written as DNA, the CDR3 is TGTGCCAGTAGTATAAGGTCACCCGCCCAAGCCCAGCATTTT. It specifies CASSIRSPAQAQHF.